This is a list of T cell receptor beta chains from one sample in a study of Ad26.COV2.S vaccination and SARS-CoV-2 variants. Profiled with immunoSEQ multiplex PCR; TCRdb holds only in-frame clones, not every one. This sample has roughly 390,000 clones, with about nine tenths found just once. This material consisted of peripheral blood, taken in a trial of Ad26.COV2.S vaccine versus placebo. The receptor set was obtained from a person between 18 and 65 years old who received the Ad26.COV2.S COVID-19 vaccine or a placebo. CDR3s include the opening cysteine and the closing phenylalanine or tryptophan. The order of the fields is D gene, clone size, V gene, J gene, CDR3 protein, CDR3 DNA. A D gene is named only where the DNA matches it firmly. The size entry is marked missing in some rows and otherwise reads once, few, many or a size class.

d_call: .; clone_size: .; v_call: TRBV20-1; j_call: TRBJ2-2; cdr3_aa: CSASGVGTGELFF; cdr3_nt: TGCAGTGCTAGTGGTGTAGGAACCGGGGAGCTGTTTTTT
d_call: TRBD1; clone_size: .; v_call: TRBV6-1; j_call: TRBJ1-2; cdr3_aa: CASSEPGTGDGYTF; cdr3_nt: TGTGCCAGCAGTGAACCCGGGACAGGGGATGGCTACACCTTC
d_call: .; clone_size: .; v_call: TRBV7-9; j_call: TRBJ2-1; cdr3_aa: CASSLAGGPNNEQFF; cdr3_nt: TGTGCCAGCAGCTTAGCGGGGGGGCCGAACAATGAGCAGTTCTTC
d_call: .; clone_size: .; v_call: TRBV3-1/TRBV3-2; j_call: TRBJ1-2; cdr3_aa: CASRPSKQGLYGYTF; cdr3_nt: TGTGCCAGCAGACCGAGTAAACAGGGTCTCTATGGCTACACCTTC
d_call: .; clone_size: .; v_call: TRBV19; j_call: TRBJ2-7; cdr3_aa: CASSIGGASYEQYF; cdr3_nt: TGTGCCAGTAGTATAGGAGGGGCATCCTACGAGCAGTACTTC
d_call: .; clone_size: .; v_call: TRBV4-2; j_call: TRBJ1-2; cdr3_aa: CASSQEQGKESGYTF; cdr3_nt: TGTGCCAGCAGCCAAGAACAGGGCAAAGAGTCTGGCTACACCTTC
d_call: .; clone_size: .; v_call: TRBV11-2; j_call: TRBJ2-7; cdr3_aa: CASSPTGYEQYF; cdr3_nt: TGTGCCAGCAGCCCGACAGGCTACGAGCAGTACTTC
d_call: .; clone_size: .; v_call: TRBV29-1; j_call: TRBJ1-5; cdr3_aa: CSVGPQGNQPQHF; cdr3_nt: TGCAGCGTTGGGCCCCAGGGAAATCAGCCCCAGCATTTT
d_call: .; clone_size: .; v_call: TRBV18; j_call: TRBJ1-2; cdr3_aa: CASSAGLERDGYTF; cdr3_nt: TGTGCCAGCTCAGCGGGCCTCGAACGGGATGGCTACACCTTC
d_call: .; clone_size: many; v_call: TRBV13; j_call: TRBJ2-3; cdr3_aa: CASSLDGGPQGDTQYF; cdr3_nt: TGTGCCAGCAGCTTAGACGGGGGGCCTCAGGGAGATACGCAGTATTTT
d_call: .; clone_size: .; v_call: TRBV7-2; j_call: TRBJ1-1; cdr3_aa: CASSPRRGTEAFF; cdr3_nt: TGTGCCAGCAGCCCTAGGAGGGGCACTGAAGCTTTCTTT
d_call: TRBD1; clone_size: .; v_call: TRBV6-1; j_call: TRBJ2-5; cdr3_aa: CASSDTGGETQYF; cdr3_nt: TGTGCCAGCAGTGATACAGGGGGAGAGACCCAGTACTTC
d_call: .; clone_size: .; v_call: TRBV18; j_call: TRBJ2-7; cdr3_aa: CASSLGTSYEQYF; cdr3_nt: TGTGCCAGCTCTCTTGGGACATCCTACGAGCAGTACTTC
d_call: TRBD1; clone_size: .; v_call: TRBV11-2; j_call: TRBJ2-7; cdr3_aa: CASSWDRASKEQYF; cdr3_nt: TGTGCCAGCAGCTGGGACAGGGCGTCTAAAGAGCAGTACTTC
d_call: .; clone_size: .; v_call: TRBV19; j_call: TRBJ1-2; cdr3_aa: CASSIGAAVAF; cdr3_nt: TGTGCCAGTAGTATAGGGGCAGCGGTAGCCTTC
d_call: .; clone_size: .; v_call: TRBV30; j_call: TRBJ2-5; cdr3_aa: CAWGGGLGTQYF; cdr3_nt: TGTGCCTGGGGGGGCGGACTAGGGACCCAGTACTTC
d_call: .; clone_size: .; v_call: TRBV6-6; j_call: TRBJ1-6; cdr3_aa: CASRRDRFNSPLHF; cdr3_nt: TGTGCCAGCAGACGAGACAGGTTCAATTCACCCCTCCACTTT